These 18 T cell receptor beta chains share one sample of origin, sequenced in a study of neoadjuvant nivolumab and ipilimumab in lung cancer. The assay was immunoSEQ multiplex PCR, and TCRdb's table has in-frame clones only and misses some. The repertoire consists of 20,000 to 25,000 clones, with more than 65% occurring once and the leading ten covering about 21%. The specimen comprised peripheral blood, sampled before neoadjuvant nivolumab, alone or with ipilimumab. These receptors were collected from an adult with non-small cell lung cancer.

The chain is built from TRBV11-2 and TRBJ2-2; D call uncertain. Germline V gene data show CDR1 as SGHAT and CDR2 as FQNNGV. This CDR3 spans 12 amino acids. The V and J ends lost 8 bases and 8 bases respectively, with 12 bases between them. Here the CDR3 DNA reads TGTGCCAGCTCTAAGGGTGCAGGGGAGCTGTTTTTT. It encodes CASSKGAGELFF.

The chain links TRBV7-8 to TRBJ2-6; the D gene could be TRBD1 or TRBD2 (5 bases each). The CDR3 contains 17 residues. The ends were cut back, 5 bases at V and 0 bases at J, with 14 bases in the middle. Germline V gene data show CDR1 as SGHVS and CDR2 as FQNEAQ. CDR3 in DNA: TGTGCCAGCAGCGCTAGGGGACGGCTCTCTGGGGCCAACGTCCTGACTTTC. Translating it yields CASSARGRLSGANVLTF.

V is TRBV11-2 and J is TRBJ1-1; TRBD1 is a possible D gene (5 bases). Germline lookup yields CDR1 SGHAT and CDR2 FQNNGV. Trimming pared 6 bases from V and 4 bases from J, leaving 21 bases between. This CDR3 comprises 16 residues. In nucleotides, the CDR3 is TGTGCCAGCAGTCGTCCTGCCGGGACCGCGAGCACTGAAGCTTTCTTT. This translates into CASSRPAGTASTEAFF.

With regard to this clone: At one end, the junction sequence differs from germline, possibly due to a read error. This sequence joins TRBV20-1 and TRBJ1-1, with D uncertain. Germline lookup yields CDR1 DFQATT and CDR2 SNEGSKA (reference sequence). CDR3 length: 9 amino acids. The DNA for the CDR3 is TGCAGTGCTAGAGGATTCCCCATCTTT. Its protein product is CSARGFPIF.

The CDR3 region is CASSPVAGGIGELFF. The CDR3 nucleotides read TGCGCCAGCAGCCCGGTGGCAGGGGGAATCGGGGAGCTGTTTTTT. V and J are TRBV4-3 and TRBJ2-2; 7 nucleotides align to TRBD1. Germline V gene data show CDR1 as LGHNA and CDR2 as YSLEER. The CDR3 length is 15 residues. The V segment lost 4 bases and the J segment 7 bases; nucleotides outside the gene matches: 9.

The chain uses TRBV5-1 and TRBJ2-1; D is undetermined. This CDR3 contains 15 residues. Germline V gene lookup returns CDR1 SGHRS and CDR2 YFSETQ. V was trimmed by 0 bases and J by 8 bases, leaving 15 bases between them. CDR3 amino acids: CASSLEGSRLDEQFF. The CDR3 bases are TGCGCCAGCAGCTTGGAAGGGTCAAGACTGGATGAGCAGTTCTTC.

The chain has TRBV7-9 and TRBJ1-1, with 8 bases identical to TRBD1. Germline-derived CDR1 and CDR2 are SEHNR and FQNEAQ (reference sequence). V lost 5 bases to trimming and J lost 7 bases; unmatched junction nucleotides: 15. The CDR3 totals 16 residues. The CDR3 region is CASSHGNQGAGIEAFF. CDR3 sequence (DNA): TGTGCCAGCAGCCACGGGAATCAGGGGGCGGGGATTGAAGCTTTCTTT.

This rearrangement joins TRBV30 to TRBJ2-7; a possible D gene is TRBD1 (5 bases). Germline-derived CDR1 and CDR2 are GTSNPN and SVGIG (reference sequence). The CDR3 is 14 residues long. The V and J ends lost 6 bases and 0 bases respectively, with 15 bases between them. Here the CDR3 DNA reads TGTGCCTGTAGTAGGGGCGCCTCCTCCTACGAGCAGTACTTC. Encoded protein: CACSRGASSYEQYF.

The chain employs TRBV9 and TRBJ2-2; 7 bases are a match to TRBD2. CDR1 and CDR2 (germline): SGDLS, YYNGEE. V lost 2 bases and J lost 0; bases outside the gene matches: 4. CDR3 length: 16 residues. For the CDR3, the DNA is TGTGCCAGCAGCGTGAGTGGGGGGGCGAACACCGGGGAGCTGTTTTTT. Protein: CASSVSGGANTGELFF.

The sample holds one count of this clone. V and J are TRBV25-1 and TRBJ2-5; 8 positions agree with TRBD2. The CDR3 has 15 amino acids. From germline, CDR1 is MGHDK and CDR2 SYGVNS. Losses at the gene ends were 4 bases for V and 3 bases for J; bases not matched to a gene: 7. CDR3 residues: CASSGPGAGEETQYF. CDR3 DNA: TGTGCCAGCAGTGGGCCGGGAGCGGGGGAAGAGACCCAGTACTTC.

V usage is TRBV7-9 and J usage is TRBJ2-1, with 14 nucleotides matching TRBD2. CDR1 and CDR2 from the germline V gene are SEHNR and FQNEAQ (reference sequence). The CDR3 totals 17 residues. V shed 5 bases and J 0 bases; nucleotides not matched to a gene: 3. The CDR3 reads CASSLGLAGGSYNEQFF. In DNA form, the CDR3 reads TGTGCCAGCAGCCTAGGACTAGCGGGAGGCTCCTACAATGAGCAGTTCTTC.

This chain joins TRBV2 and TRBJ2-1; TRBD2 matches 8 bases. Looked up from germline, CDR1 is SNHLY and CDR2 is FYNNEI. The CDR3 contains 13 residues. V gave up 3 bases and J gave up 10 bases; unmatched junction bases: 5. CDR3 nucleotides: TGTGCCAGCAGTGAGGAAGCGGGAGCCGAGCAGTTCTTC. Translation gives CASSEEAGAEQFF.

The CDR3 nucleotides are TGTGCCTGGAGTAAAACAGGGGCGTCGGGCGAGCAGTACTTC. Its protein is CAWSKTGASGEQYF. The chain joins TRBV30 to TRBJ2-7, with 7 bases identical to TRBD1. The CDR3 runs 14 residues. Germline lookup yields CDR1 GTSNPN and CDR2 SVGIG (reference sequence). The trim removed 2 bases at V and 6 bases at J, leaving 10 bases unmatched.

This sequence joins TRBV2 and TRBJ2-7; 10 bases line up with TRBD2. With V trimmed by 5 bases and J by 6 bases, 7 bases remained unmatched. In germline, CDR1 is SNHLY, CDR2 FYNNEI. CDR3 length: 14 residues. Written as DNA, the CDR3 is TGTGCCAGCAGTCTAGCGGGAGATTCGGGCGAGCAGTACTTC. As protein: CASSLAGDSGEQYF.

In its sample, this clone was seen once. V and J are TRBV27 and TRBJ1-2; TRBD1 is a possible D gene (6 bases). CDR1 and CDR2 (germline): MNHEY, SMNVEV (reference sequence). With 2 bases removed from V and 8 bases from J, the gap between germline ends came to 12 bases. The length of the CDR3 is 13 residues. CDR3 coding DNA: TGTGCCAGCAGTTTAGCGGGACAAATGGGCTACACCTTC. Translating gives CASSLAGQMGYTF.

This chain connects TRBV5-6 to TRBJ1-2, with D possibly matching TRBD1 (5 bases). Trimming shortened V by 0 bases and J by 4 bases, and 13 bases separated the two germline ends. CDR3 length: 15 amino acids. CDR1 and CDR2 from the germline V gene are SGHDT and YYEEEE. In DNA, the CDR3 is TGTGCCAGCAGCTTGGCCGGGCAGGGTGGCTATGGCTACACCTTC. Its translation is CASSLAGQGGYGYTF.

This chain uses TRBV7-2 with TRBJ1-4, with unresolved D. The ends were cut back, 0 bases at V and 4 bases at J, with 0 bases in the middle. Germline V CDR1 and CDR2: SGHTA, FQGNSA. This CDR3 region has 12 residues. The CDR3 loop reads CASSLANEKLFF. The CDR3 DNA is TGTGCCAGCAGCTTAGCTAATGAAAAACTGTTTTTT.

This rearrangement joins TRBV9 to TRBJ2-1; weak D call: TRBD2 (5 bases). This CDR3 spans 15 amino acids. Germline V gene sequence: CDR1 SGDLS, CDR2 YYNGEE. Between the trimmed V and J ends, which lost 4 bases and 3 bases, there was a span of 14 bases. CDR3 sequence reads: CASSLSGDRYNEQFF. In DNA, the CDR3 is TGTGCCAGCAGCCTGAGCGGAGACCGCTACAATGAGCAGTTCTTC.